Sequencing of this T cell receptor (beta chain) was carried out in a study of T cells in Graves' hyperthyroidism and ophthalmopathy. Amplified TCR beta CDR3 regions came from RNA transcripts. In the first-round RT-PCR of the TCR CDR3, the HTBI primer set was used. TCRdb re-called the multiplex PCR reads with MiXCR, one entry per CDR3 protein. This table holds 560,000 or so distinct CDR3 sequences, 20% found once. The germline V gene has CDR1 MNHEY and CDR2 SMNVEV (reference sequence). The CDR3 runs 16 residues. V shed 6 bases and J 0 bases; nucleotides not matched to a gene: 3. In its sample, this clonotype was seen a few times. Ophthalmopathy cases met thresholds of Clinical Activity Score at least 3, NOSPECS grade at least 4 and duration under 3 months. Clinical symptoms, serum thyroxine and TRAb, thyroid ultrasound and orbital computed tomography together formed the diagnostic basis.

This chain connects TRBV27 to TRBJ2-3; 13 nucleotides match TRBD2. Input material: blood. The TCR was taken from a man aged 35 to 55 with Graves' ophthalmopathy. CDR3 in amino acids: CASRGLAGDSTDTQYF. CDR3 nucleotide sequence: TGTGCCAGCAGAGGACTAGCGGGGGATAGCACAGATACGCAGTATTTT.